This T cell receptor (beta chain) comes out of a study of shared clonotypes between healthy human individuals. Both subsets, CD45RA+ naive and CD45RA-negative memory, were split from the CD4+ cells. Study observations and caveats: Sequencing of the sorted subsets was shown by rarefaction to be incomplete despite large depth.

A note on this clone: Its antigen is still unknown.

The junction had 5 bases not matched to a gene; V was cut back by 3 bases and J by 7 bases. Germline V gene data show CDR1 as LGHNA and CDR2 as YSLEER. The CDR3 totals 15 residues. The protocol was immunoSEQ multiplex PCR, while the TCRdb copy is restricted to in-frame clones and leaves out a portion. The table records about 1 million clones, approximately 70% of them present only once. Material for sequencing was memory CD4+ T cells sorted from blood. Regarding subset: CD45RA-negative fraction. V is TRBV4-3 and J is TRBJ2-1; 11 bases line up with TRBD2. The clonotype comes from a young man in good health. The CDR3 bases are TGCGCCAGCAGCCAGTTAGCGGGAGGGGTGAATGAGCAGTTCTTC. This codes for CASSQLAGGVNEQFF.